A selection of T cell receptor beta chains follows, all from one sample in a study of immune evolution from preneoplasia to lung adenocarcinoma. The method was immunoSEQ multiplex PCR; TCRdb's version includes in-frame clones alone and lacks a portion of them. The data contain some 5,000 clones, approximately 87% of them singletons. The material sequenced was FFPE minimally invasive lung adenocarcinoma tissue. The receptors were gathered from a person in their sixties or seventies with lung adenocarcinoma. The CDR3 runs from the conserved cysteine through the conserved F or W. Fields, in order: J gene, V gene, clone size, CDR3 length, D gene, CDR3 DNA, CDR3 protein. The D gene is left open where the match is weak. A clone size is listed for some rows: how often the clone was seen (once, few, many), or a class if it is expanded.

TRBJ2-7 | TRBV7-6 | once | 15 | . | TGTGCCAGCAGCGGGCGGCCTCAAAGCACCTACGAGCAGTACTTC | CASSGRPQSTYEQYF
TRBJ2-1 | TRBV11-3 | once | 14 | TRBD2 | TGTGCCAGCACCGGGGGGGGGCTAGACAATGAGCAGTTCTTC | CASTGGGLDNEQFF
TRBJ1-3 | TRBV5-4 | . | 16 | . | TGTGCCAGCAGCACGCCGGGGGGTCACTCTGGAAACACCATATATTTT | CASSTPGGHSGNTIYF
TRBJ2-1 | TRBV7-3 | . | 14 | . | TGTGCCAGCAGCCTCCTCGGACGATACAATGAGCAGTTCTTC | CASSLLGRYNEQFF
TRBJ2-5 | TRBV19 | . | 14 | . | TGTGCCAGTAGCCTGGCGGGCGCGGAAGAGACCCAGTACTTC | CASSLAGAEETQYF
TRBJ1-3 | TRBV10-2 | few | 15 | . | TGCGCCAGCAGTGTATCGGTTAGCTCTGGAAACACCATATATTTT | CASSVSVSSGNTIYF
TRBJ1-5 | TRBV15 | . | 16 | TRBD1 | TGTGCCACCAGCAGGGAGCTGGTAGGGGGCGGACAGCCCCAGCATTTT | CATSRELVGGGQPQHF
TRBJ2-3 | TRBV7-6 | . | 15 | . | TGTGCCAGCAGCTTTTGGGAACAAGGCACAGATACGCAGTATTTT | CASSFWEQGTDTQYF
TRBJ1-4 | TRBV18 | . | 14 | TRBD1 | TGTGCCAGCTCACGGGACAGCTCTAATGAAAAACTGTTTTTT | CASSRDSSNEKLFF
TRBJ2-5 | TRBV19 | . | 16 | TRBD2 | TGTGCCAGTAGTATAGATGCTAGCGGGGGGGAAGAGACCCAGTACTTC | CASSIDASGGEETQYF
TRBJ2-3 | TRBV12-5 | . | 15 | . | TGTGCTAGCAAAGGACAGACCTTTTTCACAGATACGCAGTATTTT | CASKGQTFFTDTQYF
TRBJ2-3 | TRBV6-4 | . | 14 | TRBD1 | TGTGCCAGCAGCGAGACAGGGGCCACAGATACGCAGTATTTT | CASSETGATDTQYF
TRBJ2-2 | TRBV7-3 | . | 14 | . | TGTGCCAGCAGCCCCGGGACTCTCACCGGGGAGCTGTTTTTT | CASSPGTLTGELFF
TRBJ2-5 | TRBV7-7 | . | 12 | . | TGTGCTAGCAGCAGGGGGGAAGAGACCCAGTACTTC | CASSRGEETQYF
TRBJ2-1 | TRBV19 | . | 14 | TRBD1 | TGTGCCGTATCCGGGACAGGGGTGTTCAATGAGCAGTTCTTC | CAVSGTGVFNEQFF
TRBJ1-1 | TRBV4-3 | . | 14 | . | TGCGCCAGCAGCCAAGGGGGAAGGGGCACTGAAGCTTTCTTT | CASSQGGRGTEAFF
TRBJ2-1 | TRBV6-4 | . | 14 | . | TGTGCCAGCAGTGTCGAGATCAGGGGAAATGAGCAGTTCTTC | CASSVEIRGNEQFF
TRBJ2-3 | TRBV7-8 | . | 15 | TRBD2 | TGTGCCAGCGTGAACCTAGCGGGAGTGGCAGATACGCAGTATTTT | CASVNLAGVADTQYF
TRBJ1-2 | TRBV9 | . | 15 | . | TGTGCCAGCAGCGTAGTCTCTGGACCGACCTATGGCTACACCTTC | CASSVVSGPTYGYTF
TRBJ1-1 | TRBV11-2 | . | 13 | TRBD1 | TGTGCCATTTCGGACAGGCAGAACACTGAAGCTTTCTTT | CAISDRQNTEAFF
TRBJ2-2 | TRBV29-1 | . | 15 | TRBD1 | TGCAGCGTTGGGGGACAGGGGGTCGGCACCGGGGAGCTGTTTTTT | CSVGGQGVGTGELFF
TRBJ1-2 | TRBV6-5 | . | 15 | . | TGTGCCAGCAGTTACCGGGACACGGGCTTTGGCGGCTACACCTTC | CASSYRDTGFGGYTF
TRBJ2-5 | TRBV6-4 | . | 14 | TRBD2 | TGTGCCAGCAGTGAACTAGCGGGAGGAAAGACCCAGTACTTC | CASSELAGGKTQYF
TRBJ2-3 | TRBV2 | . | 15 | TRBD2 | TGTGCCAGCAGTAATAGCGGGAGGTCGGCAGATACGCAGTATTTT | CASSNSGRSADTQYF
TRBJ2-3 | TRBV10-2 | once | 11 | . | TGCGCCAGCAGTTCCACAGATACGCAGTATTTT | CASSSTDTQYF
TRBJ1-1 | TRBV18 | . | 14 | . | TGTGCCAGCTCACCCGGCGGGGCCAACACTGAAGCTTTCTTT | CASSPGGANTEAFF
TRBJ2-1 | TRBV11-2 | . | 15 | . | TGTGCCAGCAGCTACCCTTCTAGCTCCTACAATGAGCAGTTCTTC | CASSYPSSSYNEQFF
TRBJ1-6 | TRBV28 | . | 14 | TRBD1 | TGTGCCAGCAGGTTCGGGACAGGGAATTCACCCCTCCACTTT | CASRFGTGNSPLHF
TRBJ2-7 | TRBV28 | . | 14 | . | TGTGCCAGCAGTCGTCCCCTCAGAAACTACGAGCAGTACTTC | CASSRPLRNYEQYF
TRBJ1-1 | TRBV7-9 | . | 13 | . | TGTGCCAGCAGCTTAACCATGAACACTGAAGCTTTCTTT | CASSLTMNTEAFF
TRBJ1-6 | TRBV27 | . | 15 | TRBD1 | TGTGCCAGCACCGCAGCCGGGACAGGGGATTCACCCCTCCACTTT | CASTAAGTGDSPLHF
TRBJ1-4 | TRBV15 | . | 18 | TRBD1 | TGTGCCACCAGCAGAGATCCTCGGACAGGGTCCCTTAATGAAAAACTGTTTTTT | CATSRDPRTGSLNEKLFF
TRBJ2-7 | TRBV29-1 | . | 14 | TRBD2 | TGCAGCGTGTCAGTGGGCGGGAGCTCCTACGAGCAGTACTTC | CSVSVGGSSYEQYF
TRBJ2-1 | TRBV6-5 | . | 15 | TRBD1 | TGTGCCAGCAGCCTGGGACAGGCAAAGTACAATGAGCAGTTCTTC | CASSLGQAKYNEQFF
TRBJ1-3 | TRBV18 | . | 13 | . | TGTGCCAGCTCACCAAAAGGGGAGGACACCATATATTTT | CASSPKGEDTIYF
TRBJ2-2 | TRBV9 | once | 16 | . | TGTGCCAGCAGCGTATTCGACGGAGGGTACACCGGGGAGCTGTTTTTT | CASSVFDGGYTGELFF
TRBJ1-2 | TRBV30 | . | 13 | TRBD1 | TGTGCCTTCGACCGACAGGGAAGGGATGGCTACACCTTC | CAFDRQGRDGYTF
TRBJ2-1 | TRBV28 | . | 15 | . | TGTGCCAGCAGCCTACCGGGTCTTATATACAATGAGCAGTTCTTC | CASSLPGLIYNEQFF
TRBJ1-2 | TRBV7-8 | . | 13 | . | TGTGCCAGCAAGGGGGGCACTAACTATGGCTACACCTTC | CASKGGTNYGYTF
TRBJ2-6 | TRBV27 | . | 16 | . | TGTGCCAGCAGTTCAGGAAGGGACTCTGGGGCCAACGTCCTGACTTTC | CASSSGRDSGANVLTF
TRBJ1-2 | TRBV6-6 | . | 12 | . | TGTGCCAGCAGCCGACTGGCGAATGGCTACACCTTC | CASSRLANGYTF
TRBJ1-1 | TRBV5-1 | . | 15 | . | TGCGCCAGCAGCTCCCGGGGCAAACAGAACACTGAAGCTTTCTTT | CASSSRGKQNTEAFF
TRBJ2-7 | TRBV27 | . | 14 | TRBD1 | TGTGCCAGCAGTTTTTCGGGACAGGGCTACGAGCAGTACTTC | CASSFSGQGYEQYF
TRBJ2-1 | TRBV12-5 | . | 15 | . | TGTGCTAGTGGTTTGGGCGGGGCGGGGGCTAATGAGCAGTTCTTC | CASGLGGAGANEQFF
TRBJ2-7 | TRBV18 | . | 13 | TRBD2 | TGTGCCAGCTCACCCGGGAGGGCCTACGAGCAGTACTTC | CASSPGRAYEQYF
TRBJ2-1 | TRBV18 | once | 13 | TRBD1 | TGTGCCAGCTCACCTGGGACAGGGGGTGAGCAGTTCTTC | CASSPGTGGEQFF
TRBJ1-6 | TRBV30 | few | 11 | . | TGTGCCTGGAACAGGGATTCACCCCTCCACTTT | CAWNRDSPLHF